A selection of T cell receptor beta chains follows, all from one sample in a study of Graves' ophthalmopathy and Graves' hyperthyroidism. TCRdb passed the multiplex PCR reads through MiXCR, listing each CDR3 protein once. In the table there are over 450,000 distinct CDR3 sequences, 14% of which are singletons. The sample consisted of blood. All receptors derive from a woman aged 30 to 39 with Graves' ophthalmopathy. The CDR3 runs from the conserved cysteine through the conserved F or W. The order of the fields is CDR3 length, J gene, clone size, D gene, V gene, CDR3 DNA, CDR3 protein. A D gene is named only where the DNA matches it firmly. Only some rows state a clone size, as once, few, many or a class for expanded clones.

len: 18
j_gene: TRBJ2-5
abundance: few
d_gene: TRBD2
v_gene: TRBV6-1
CDR3nt: TGTGCCAGCAAACACTGGGGACTAGCGGGAGAAAGGAGAGAGACCCAGTACTTC
CDR3aa: CASKHWGLAGERRETQYF

len: 16
j_gene: TRBJ2-5
abundance: many
d_gene: -
v_gene: TRBV27
CDR3nt: TGTGCCAGCATCGACATGGTGGGTAGCGGACAAGAGACCCAGTACTTC
CDR3aa: CASIDMVGSGQETQYF

len: 13
j_gene: TRBJ1-4
abundance: many
d_gene: -
v_gene: TRBV4-1
CDR3nt: TGCGCCAGCAGCCAAGTCCAAAATGAAAAACTGTTTTTT
CDR3aa: CASSQVQNEKLFF

len: 13
j_gene: TRBJ2-2
abundance: many
d_gene: -
v_gene: TRBV6-1
CDR3nt: TGTGCCAGCAAAGGCCTAGCGATAGGGGAGCTGTTTTTT
CDR3aa: CASKGLAIGELFF

len: 15
j_gene: TRBJ1-1
abundance: many
d_gene: TRBD1
v_gene: TRBV7-6
CDR3nt: TGTGCCAGCAGGCGCCTAGGGGGCTTGAACACTGAAGCTTTCTTT
CDR3aa: CASRRLGGLNTEAFF

len: 13
j_gene: TRBJ2-7
abundance: many
d_gene: -
v_gene: TRBV20-1
CDR3nt: TGCAGTGCCCGACCCCGGAGCTCCTACGAGCAGTACTTC
CDR3aa: CSARPRSSYEQYF

len: 15
j_gene: TRBJ2-2
abundance: many
d_gene: -
v_gene: TRBV11-2
CDR3nt: TGTGCCAGCAGCCGAAAGGGCGGGAACACCGGGGAGCTGTTTTTT
CDR3aa: CASSRKGGNTGELFF

len: 11
j_gene: TRBJ2-7
abundance: many
d_gene: -
v_gene: TRBV28
CDR3nt: TGTGCCAGCACGAGCGGCTACGAGCAGTACTTC
CDR3aa: CASTSGYEQYF

len: 15
j_gene: TRBJ2-5
abundance: -
d_gene: -
v_gene: TRBV25-1
CDR3nt: TGTGCCAGCAGTGAACCCGCAGGGTCGTTCGAGACCCAGTACTTC
CDR3aa: CASSEPAGSFETQYF

len: 14
j_gene: TRBJ2-4
abundance: many
d_gene: TRBD1
v_gene: TRBV5-1
CDR3nt: TGCGCCAGCAGCTGGACAGGGGGACCCGGCATTCAGTACTTC
CDR3aa: CASSWTGGPGIQYF

len: 14
j_gene: TRBJ2-5
abundance: -
d_gene: -
v_gene: TRBV20-1
CDR3nt: TGCAGTGCCCGACAGCATCCTAATCAAGAGACCCAGTACTTC
CDR3aa: CSARQHPNQETQYF

len: 14
j_gene: TRBJ2-5
abundance: -
d_gene: TRBD1
v_gene: TRBV5-1
CDR3nt: TGCGCCAGCAGTGAAGGGACAGGGGACGAGACCCAGTACTTC
CDR3aa: CASSEGTGDETQYF

len: 15
j_gene: TRBJ2-7
abundance: -
d_gene: -
v_gene: TRBV5-1
CDR3nt: TGCGCCAGCAGCTTGGAAGCCAGGGCCTTCTACGAGCAGTACTTC
CDR3aa: CASSLEARAFYEQYF

len: 14
j_gene: TRBJ1-3
abundance: many
d_gene: -
v_gene: TRBV6-1
CDR3nt: TGTGCCAGCAGCGCTACAGGGTCCGGAAACACCATATATTTT
CDR3aa: CASSATGSGNTIYF

len: 16
j_gene: TRBJ2-5
abundance: -
d_gene: TRBD1
v_gene: TRBV2
CDR3nt: TGTGCCAGCAGAGGGGGGACAGGGGGTTGGCGGGAGACCCAGTACTTC
CDR3aa: CASRGGTGGWRETQYF

len: 13
j_gene: TRBJ2-5
abundance: few
d_gene: -
v_gene: TRBV13
CDR3nt: TGTGCCAGCAGCTCAGCCATGTTTGAGACCCAGTACTTC
CDR3aa: CASSSAMFETQYF

len: 16
j_gene: TRBJ1-2
abundance: -
d_gene: -
v_gene: TRBV6-5
CDR3nt: TGTGCCAGCAGTTACGGAGGGGCGCAGTACATTTATGGCTACACCTTC
CDR3aa: CASSYGGAQYIYGYTF

len: 13
j_gene: TRBJ1-1
abundance: many
d_gene: -
v_gene: TRBV30
CDR3nt: TGTGCCTCTAAAGTTGGGGTAAACACTGAAGCTTTCTTT
CDR3aa: CASKVGVNTEAFF

len: 11
j_gene: TRBJ1-5
abundance: many
d_gene: -
v_gene: TRBV19
CDR3nt: TGTGCCAGTAGTATCAGGGGGCCCCAGCATTTT
CDR3aa: CASSIRGPQHF

len: 12
j_gene: TRBJ1-1
abundance: many
d_gene: -
v_gene: TRBV7-6
CDR3nt: TGTGCCAGCAGCGGGAGGGGGACTGAAGCTTTCTTT
CDR3aa: CASSGRGTEAFF

len: 14
j_gene: TRBJ2-7
abundance: few
d_gene: TRBD1
v_gene: TRBV27
CDR3nt: TGTGCCAGCAGTTTACTAGACAGGGCCCACGAGCAGTACTTC
CDR3aa: CASSLLDRAHEQYF

len: 13
j_gene: TRBJ2-4
abundance: few
d_gene: -
v_gene: TRBV7-9
CDR3nt: TGTGCCAGCAGCTTATCCGAGGAAGGCATTAAGTACTTC
CDR3aa: CASSLSEEGIKYF

len: 16
j_gene: TRBJ2-7
abundance: many
d_gene: -
v_gene: TRBV27
CDR3nt: TGTGCCAGCAGCCTAGATAGGCGGGCGGGTAACTACGAGCAGTACTTC
CDR3aa: CASSLDRRAGNYEQYF

len: 14
j_gene: TRBJ2-2
abundance: many
d_gene: -
v_gene: TRBV28
CDR3nt: TGTGCCAGCAGTCTCGGGAGCCACACCGGGGAGCTGTTTTTT
CDR3aa: CASSLGSHTGELFF

len: 14
j_gene: TRBJ1-5
abundance: many
d_gene: -
v_gene: TRBV6-1
CDR3nt: TGTGCCAGCAGTGAAGCAGAGACAGTTCAGCCCCAGCATTTT
CDR3aa: CASSEAETVQPQHF

len: 14
j_gene: TRBJ1-2
abundance: many
d_gene: -
v_gene: TRBV6-2/TRBV6-3
CDR3nt: TGTGCCAGCAGTTTGACAGGCTCACGAGGGGGCTACACCTTC
CDR3aa: CASSLTGSRGGYTF

len: 14
j_gene: TRBJ1-2
abundance: many
d_gene: -
v_gene: TRBV9
CDR3nt: TGTGCCAGCAGCCCCGGACAACCGGTCTATGGCTACACCTTC
CDR3aa: CASSPGQPVYGYTF

len: 16
j_gene: TRBJ1-1
abundance: many
d_gene: -
v_gene: TRBV6-5
CDR3nt: TGTGCCAGCAGTCCCCGGGGGGGGGCAAGGCGTACTGAAGCTTTCTTT
CDR3aa: CASSPRGGARRTEAFF

len: 15
j_gene: TRBJ2-7
abundance: many
d_gene: -
v_gene: TRBV28
CDR3nt: TGTGCCAGCAGTTTAAGGACACTAAGCTCCTACGAGCAGTACTTC
CDR3aa: CASSLRTLSSYEQYF

len: 15
j_gene: TRBJ1-5
abundance: -
d_gene: TRBD1
v_gene: TRBV19
CDR3nt: TGTGCCAGTAGTATTTCCAGGGGGTTCAATCAGCCCCAGCATTTT
CDR3aa: CASSISRGFNQPQHF

len: 15
j_gene: TRBJ2-2
abundance: many
d_gene: TRBD2
v_gene: TRBV10-2
CDR3nt: TGCGCCAGCAGTGCGGGACTACCAAACACCGGGGAGCTGTTTTTT
CDR3aa: CASSAGLPNTGELFF

len: 15
j_gene: TRBJ1-1
abundance: -
d_gene: TRBD1
v_gene: TRBV28
CDR3nt: TGTGCCAGCAGTTCATCCGGACAGGGTAGCACTGAAGCTTTCTTT
CDR3aa: CASSSSGQGSTEAFF

len: 12
j_gene: TRBJ1-5
abundance: many
d_gene: -
v_gene: TRBV20-1
CDR3nt: TGCAGTGCTAGAGAAAACGGGCAACTAAACTATTTT
CDR3aa: CSARENGQLNYF

len: 14
j_gene: TRBJ2-7
abundance: many
d_gene: TRBD1
v_gene: TRBV30
CDR3nt: TGTGCCTGGAGTGGGACAGGGTCAACGTACGAGCAGTACTTC
CDR3aa: CAWSGTGSTYEQYF

len: 13
j_gene: TRBJ2-7
abundance: few
d_gene: TRBD2
v_gene: TRBV4-1
CDR3nt: TGCGCCAGCAGCACTAGCGGGGTCTACGAGCAGTACTTC
CDR3aa: CASSTSGVYEQYF

len: 16
j_gene: TRBJ1-3
abundance: many
d_gene: -
v_gene: TRBV6-5
CDR3nt: TGTGCCAGCAGTTTCCGAACGACATTAGACAGAAACACCATATATTTT
CDR3aa: CASSFRTTLDRNTIYF